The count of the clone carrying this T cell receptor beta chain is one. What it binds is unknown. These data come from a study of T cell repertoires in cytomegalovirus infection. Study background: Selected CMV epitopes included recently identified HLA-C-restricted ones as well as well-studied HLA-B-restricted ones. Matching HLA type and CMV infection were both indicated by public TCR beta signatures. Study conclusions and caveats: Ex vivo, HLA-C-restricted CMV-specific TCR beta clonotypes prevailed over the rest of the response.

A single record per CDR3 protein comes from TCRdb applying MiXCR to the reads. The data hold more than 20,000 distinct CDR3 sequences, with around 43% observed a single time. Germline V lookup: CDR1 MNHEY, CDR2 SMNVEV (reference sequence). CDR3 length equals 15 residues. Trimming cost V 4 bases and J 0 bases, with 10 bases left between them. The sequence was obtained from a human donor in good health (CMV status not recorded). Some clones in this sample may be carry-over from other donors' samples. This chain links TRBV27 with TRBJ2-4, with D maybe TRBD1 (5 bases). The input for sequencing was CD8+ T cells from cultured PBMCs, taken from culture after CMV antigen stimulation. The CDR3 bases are TGTGCCAGCAGTTCCGCGACAGTAGCCAAAAACATTCAGTACTTC. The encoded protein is CASSSATVAKNIQYF.